This entry concerns a single TCR beta chain. What it recognizes is unknown. The sample belongs to a study of vaccination and CD4 T cells after COVID-19. Study background: Overlapping spike peptides from SARS-CoV-2, HCoV-NL63, HCoV-OC43 and HCoV-229E served to stimulate the cells. Whole-study results and caveats: Reactive clonotype counts went from median roughly 19 after infection to 30 to 45 after vaccination, nonsignificantly.

Indicated treatment: roughly ten-day PBMC culture with coronavirus spike peptide pools or control peptides (ViraFEST assay). Replacement of half the medium with fresh IL-2 medium took place on days 3 and 7. The study sequenced cultured CD4+ T cell DNA using the Oncomine TCR Beta short-read assay. TCRdb passed the PCR reads through MiXCR, listing each CDR3 protein once. The sample lists approximately 15,000 distinct CDR3 sequences, 55% to 85% occurring once. The TCR originated in a human donor who had recovered from COVID-19. Specimen: CD4+ T cells from blood, cultured in vitro.

CDR3 sequence (DNA): TGTGCCAGCTCACCACCGGGGTACTACGAGCAGTACTTC. It is translated as CASSPPGYYEQYF. The J gene is TRBJ2-7, the V gene TRBV18; D gene unclear. This CDR3 is built from 13 residues. Trimming cost V 0 bases and J 3 bases, with 6 bases left between them. Looked up from germline, CDR1 is KGHSH and CDR2 is LQKENI.